This T cell receptor beta chain was retrieved from a study of blood T cell repertoires in COVID-19. Background on the study: T cells, B-cell-depleted T cells, or PBMCs provided the cDNA or gDNA that served as material.

Profiling relied on immunoSEQ multiplex PCR, and the TCRdb table lists in-frame clones only, not all of them. The table lists around 250,000 clones, 82% of them singletons. Germline lookup yields CDR1 SGHRS and CDR2 YFSETQ. V was clipped by 1 base and J by 0 bases, with 11 bases between them. There are 16 residues in the CDR3. The source material was peripheral blood. This TCR was recovered from a woman aged 18-30 years with acute or convalescent COVID-19. The chain joins TRBV5-1 to TRBJ1-3; weak D call: TRBD1 (6 bases). The DNA of the CDR3 is TGCGCCAGCAGCTTGACTACAGGGATCTCTGGAAACACCATATATTTT. Its translation: CASSLTTGISGNTIYF.